These T cell receptor beta chains were read from a single sample in a study of CD8+ T cells in alopecia areata. Using immunoSEQ multiplex PCR, the repertoire was profiled, and TCRdb retains in-frame clones only, with some absent. Seen here are roughly 250,000 clones, roughly two thirds observed once, and the top ten hold around 1.2%. The sample consisted of CD4+ T cells sorted from blood, taken at week 0. Receptors originate from a human donor with alopecia areata. The CDR3 runs from the conserved cysteine through the conserved F or W. A D gene is named only where the DNA matches it firmly. Rows may omit the clone size; those that give it use once, few, many or a size class.

clone_size	d_call	j_call	v_call	cdr3_aa	cdr3_nt
NA	TRBD2	TRBJ2-3	TRBV7-8	CASSLGVGTSMTDTQYF	TGTGCCAGCAGCTTAGGAGTCGGGACTAGCATGACAGATACGCAGTATTTT
few	NA	TRBJ2-3	TRBV7-6	CASSSHPTSPDTQYF	TGTGCCAGCAGCTCCCACCCGACATCCCCAGATACGCAGTATTTT
few	NA	TRBJ2-6	TRBV5-1	CASSLEDSNVLTF	TGCGCCAGCAGCTTGGAGGACAGCAACGTCCTGACTTTC
few	NA	TRBJ1-1	TRBV15	CATSSLEVTEAFF	TGTGCCACCAGCTCGTTAGAGGTCACTGAAGCTTTCTTT
NA	NA	TRBJ1-1	TRBV30	CAWSVGHGAFF	TGTGCCTGGAGCGTAGGGCATGGTGCTTTCTTT
NA	NA	TRBJ1-1	TRBV15	CATSKGGSNTEAFF	TGTGCCACCAGCAAAGGGGGGAGCAACACTGAAGCTTTCTTT
NA	TRBD2	TRBJ2-4	TRBV9	CASSVGGAGAGIQYF	TGTGCCAGCAGCGTAGGCGGAGCGGGGGCGGGCATTCAGTACTTC
NA	NA	TRBJ1-1	TRBV7-9	CASSLAADGTEAFF	TGTGCCAGCAGCTTAGCCGCGGATGGCACTGAAGCTTTCTTT
NA	NA	TRBJ1-6	TRBV2	CASRIGGLNSPLHF	TGTGCCAGCAGGATAGGGGGGTTGAATTCACCCCTCCACTTT
few	TRBD2	TRBJ2-7	TRBV5-1	CASSSSGGSYEQYF	TGCGCCAGCAGCTCCAGCGGGGGGTCCTACGAGCAGTACTTC
NA	NA	TRBJ1-3	TRBV30	CAWSAGIGGNTIYF	TGTGCCTGGAGTGCTGGTATAGGAGGAAACACCATATATTTT
few	NA	TRBJ2-1	TRBV29-1	CSVQGNEQFF	TGCAGCGTGCAGGGCAATGAGCAGTTCTTC
NA	NA	TRBJ2-1	TRBV2	CASRPPGASNEQFF	TGTGCCAGCAGGCCACCGGGGGCCTCCAATGAGCAGTTCTTC
few	NA	TRBJ2-6	TRBV5-6	CASSFTGTGANVLTF	TGTGCCAGCAGCTTTACAGGGACTGGGGCCAACGTCCTGACTTTC